This T cell receptor (beta chain) is drawn from a study of OX40 agonist ivuxolimab in advanced cancers. Notes on the study in general: Antigen specificity remained undetermined for the expanded peripheral T cells.

As concerns this clone: The antigen is not known.

TCRdb's copy holds only in-frame clones and misses some; the assay was immunoSEQ multiplex PCR. The sample contains about 60,000 clones, 85% of which appear only once. This sequence originates from an adult with an advanced solid tumor such as melanoma, head and neck, liver or kidney cancer. Sequences were derived from CD4+ or CD8+ T cells sorted from blood, sampled in a trial of the OX40 agonist ivuxolimab.

CDR3: CASSPMASNQPQHF. The CDR3 DNA follows: TGTGCCAGCAGCCCCATGGCTAGCAATCAGCCCCAGCATTTT. This chain links TRBV6-5 with TRBJ1-5; D gene ambiguous. Trimming cost V 6 bases and J 0 bases, with 9 bases left between them. The CDR3 extends over 14 amino acids. Germline loops: CDR1 MNHEY, CDR2 SVGAGI.